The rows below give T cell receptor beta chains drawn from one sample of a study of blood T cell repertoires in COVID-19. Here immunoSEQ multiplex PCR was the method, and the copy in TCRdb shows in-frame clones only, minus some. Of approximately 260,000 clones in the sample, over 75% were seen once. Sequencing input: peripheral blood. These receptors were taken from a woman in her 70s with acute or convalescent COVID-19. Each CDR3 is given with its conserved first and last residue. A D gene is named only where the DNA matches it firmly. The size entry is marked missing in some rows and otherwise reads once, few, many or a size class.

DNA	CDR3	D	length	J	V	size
TGTGCCAGCAGCCCGGGACAGGCCCCAGGAGATTACCTCATCCATTTT	CASSPGQAPGDYLIHF	TRBD1	16	TRBJ1-5	TRBV6-6	NA
TGTGCCAGCAGCTTGGGCCACAGGGGTAGGCGGGGGGGAGGCACAGATACGCAGTATTTT	CASSLGHRGRRGGGTDTQYF	TRBD2	20	TRBJ2-3	TRBV5-4	NA
TGTGCTAGTGGTCCCCCCGGGGACAATGAGCAGTTCTTC	CASGPPGDNEQFF	NA	13	TRBJ2-1	TRBV12-5	NA
TGTGCCAGCAGCTCTAGCCCCTCGGCGGCCACCGGGGAGCTGTTTTTT	CASSSSPSAATGELFF	NA	16	TRBJ2-2	TRBV7-3	NA
TGTGCCAGCTCGCCTGCAACCGGCGAGCAGTACTTC	CASSPATGEQYF	NA	12	TRBJ2-7	TRBV18	NA
TGTGCCAGCAGCTTCACAGGGGAGAGGGGCTACACCTTC	CASSFTGERGYTF	TRBD1	13	TRBJ1-2	TRBV5-4	NA
TGCGCCAGCAGCTTGGCCGGCCTAGCGGGGACAGATACGCAGTATTTT	CASSLAGLAGTDTQYF	TRBD2	16	TRBJ2-3	TRBV5-1	NA
TGTGCCAGCAGCCGGGACAGGTCCCTAAATGAGCAGTTCTTC	CASSRDRSLNEQFF	TRBD1	14	TRBJ2-1	TRBV6-4	once
TGCAGCGTCTCCACTGCCACAGATACGCAGTATTTT	CSVSTATDTQYF	NA	12	TRBJ2-3	TRBV29-1	NA
TGCGCCAGCAGCGGGACAGGTCACACTGAAGCTTTCTTT	CASSGTGHTEAFF	TRBD1	13	TRBJ1-1	TRBV5-1	NA
TGTGCCAGCAGTTACCGATCAAGAGCCCGAGAGACCCAGTACTTC	CASSYRSRARETQYF	NA	15	TRBJ2-5	TRBV6-5	NA
TGTGCCAGCAGTTTCCAGAGGGTGGGGACCCAGTACTTC	CASSFQRVGTQYF	NA	13	TRBJ2-5	TRBV5-6	NA